This T cell receptor (beta chain) was observed in a study of patients and donors after allogeneic stem cell transplantation. This clonotype was observed a few times. A single record per CDR3 protein comes from TCRdb applying MiXCR to the RT-PCR reads. Of about 160,000 distinct CDR3 sequences listed, about 29% are singletons. Germline V gives CDR1 MNHEY, CDR2 SVGEGT. This CDR3 is 16 amino acids long. Trimming removed 0 bases from V and 4 bases from J; junction bases left unmatched: 5. Sequencing was done on a sample of blood, either unsorted or a sorted T cell fraction (not recorded which). The sequence derives from a human donor who was either an allogeneic HSCT recipient or a stem cell or donor lymphocyte infusion donor (not recorded which). It is not recorded whose cells these are; they may come from a transplant donor. V gene TRBV6-2 or TRBV6-3 combines with J gene TRBJ2-1; 8 bases are shared with TRBD1. The CDR3 DNA reads as TGTGCCAGCAGTTACTCCAACAGGGGGTATTACAATGAGCAGTTCTTC. This encodes CASSYSNRGYYNEQFF.